The 17 T cell receptor beta chains below all came from one sample that was sequenced in a study of CD8 T cells in ankylosing spondylitis. Their cognate antigens are unknown. TCRdb called the 5' RACE reads again in MiXCR, with one record for every CDR3 protein. The table shows around 890,000 distinct CDR3 sequences, with 10% to 15% occurring only once. General study findings and limits: A motif of eight highly homologous TCR beta variants was seen as apparently characteristic of ankylosing spondylitis blood.

Sequenced sample: blood, either unsorted or a sorted T cell fraction (not recorded which). Receptors were obtained from a male donor with ankylosing spondylitis.

The chain is built from TRBV5-1 and TRBJ2-7; possible D gene TRBD1, 5 bases. CDR1 and CDR2 from the germline V gene are SGHRS and YFSETQ. This CDR3 region has 15 residues. The V and J ends lost 1 base and 11 bases respectively, with 22 bases between them. CDR3 bases: TGCGCCAGCAGCTTGTTGTCGGCAGGGAAAGGGCTAGAGTACTTC. It translates to CASSLLSAGKGLEYF.

In its sample, this clonotype was seen a few times. The gene calls are TRBV9 and TRBJ2-6, with TRBD1 identical over 9 bases. V lost 1 base and J lost 4; bases outside the gene matches: 6. The CDR3 runs 17 residues. The germline CDR1 and CDR2 sequences are SGDLS and YYNGEE. CDR3 protein: CASSVLGQGPGANVLTF. The CDR3 bases are TGTGCCAGCAGCGTATTAGGACAGGGGCCAGGGGCCAACGTCCTGACTTTC.

This clonotype was observed many times. The CDR3 region is CASSFGLADSRRYF. The CDR3 DNA reads TGTGCCAGCAGCTTCGGACTAGCGGACTCAAGGAGGTACTTC. This rearrangement joins TRBV7-2 to TRBJ2-5; TRBD2 matches 10 bases. The CDR3 length is 14 residues. Germline trimming cut 3 bases from V and 13 bases from J; bases unmatched to any gene: 11. Per the germline V gene, CDR1 is SGHTA and CDR2 is FQGNSA.

This clonotype showed up just a few times. The CDR3 is CASSLVSRLYEQYF. CDR3 coding DNA: TGTGCCAGCAGCTTAGTCAGCAGGCTCTACGAGCAGTACTTC. The J gene is TRBJ2-7, the V gene TRBV7-2, with D unresolved. CDR1 is SGHTA, CDR2 FQGNSA, per germline. The V gene lost 1 base and the J gene lost 3 bases, with 10 bases spanning the gap. The CDR3 spans 14 residues. Complete variable domain (other parts from reference TRBV7-2 and TRBJ2-7): GAGVSQSPSNKVTEKGKDVELRCDPISGHTALYWYRQSLGQGLEFLIYFQGNSAPDKSGLPSDRFSAERTGGSVSTLTIQRTQQEDSAVYLCASSLVSRLYEQYFGPGTRLTVT.

The chain recombines TRBV12-3 or TRBV12-4 with TRBJ2-7; TRBD2 matches 7 bases. V lost 6 bases, J lost 6 bases, and 8 bases stayed unmatched. CDR3 length equals 13 residues. CDR3 nucleotides: TGTGCCAGCAGCACGCGACTAGCCGCCGAGCAGTACTTC. Its translation: CASSTRLAAEQYF.

This clonotype was observed a few times. The genes are TRBV20-1 and TRBJ2-5, with a weak D call TRBD2 (6 bases). In germline, CDR1 is DFQATT, CDR2 SNEGSKA (reference sequence). The V and J ends lost 2 bases and 2 bases respectively, with 15 bases between them. CDR3 length: 15 residues. The CDR3 DNA is TGCAGTGCTAGAAGTTCCGGGAGTGGGCAAGAGACCCAGTACTTC. Its translation: CSARSSGSGQETQYF.

This clonotype was observed a few times. J is TRBJ2-1 and V is TRBV4-2; 10 bases map to TRBD2. V lost 4 bases, J lost 6 bases, and 9 bases stayed unmatched. The CDR3 extends over 16 amino acids. Germline V gives CDR1 LGHNA, CDR2 YNFKEQ. The CDR3 sequence is CASSLPLAGVPNEQFF. Here the CDR3 DNA reads TGTGCCAGCAGCCTCCCGCTAGCGGGAGTCCCCAATGAGCAGTTCTTC.

This CDR3 is CASSVVSGSSYNEQFF. Written as DNA, the CDR3 is TGTGCCAGCAGCGTAGTGAGCGGGTCCTCCTACAATGAGCAGTTCTTC. V and J are TRBV9 and TRBJ2-1; D may be TRBD2 (6 bases). Per the germline V gene, CDR1 is SGDLS and CDR2 is YYNGEE. V lost 0 bases and J lost 0, with 10 bases in between. CDR3 length equals 16 residues.

This clonotype occurred a few times. The chain employs TRBV5-1 and TRBJ2-3; 7 bases map to TRBD2. V trimming: 0 bases; J trimming: 1 base; junction bases outside the gene matches: 2. There are 15 residues in the CDR3. CDR1 is SGHRS and CDR2 is YFSETQ in the germline V gene. In DNA form, the CDR3 reads TGCGCCAGCAGCTTGGAGCGGGGAGGCACAGATACGCAGTATTTT. Residues: CASSLERGGTDTQYF.

CDR3 bases: TGCGCCAGCAGCTTGACAGGGTTGGGCACCGGGGAGCTGTTTTTT. It specifies CASSLTGLGTGELFF. The J gene is TRBJ2-2, the V gene TRBV5-1, with D possibly matching TRBD1 (6 bases). This CDR3 spans 15 amino acids. Trimming removed 1 base at V and 4 bases at J, with 11 bases between. CDR1 SGHRS and CDR2 YFSETQ come from the germline V gene.

This clonotype was observed many times. This chain uses TRBV12-3 or TRBV12-4 with TRBJ1-3; no clear D. Trimming took off 3 bases at V and 0 bases at J, with 9 bases between the two ends. The CDR3 runs to 15 residues. CDR3 amino acids: CASSLSEGSGNTIYF. For the CDR3, the DNA is TGTGCCAGCAGTTTGTCCGAGGGCTCTGGAAACACCATATATTTT.

The rearrangement joins TRBV5-6 to TRBJ2-1; TRBD1 aligns across 9 bases. The CDR3 has 16 residues. Trimming cost V 4 bases and J 9 bases; bases outside gene matches: 14. Germline V gene data show CDR1 as SGHDT and CDR2 as YYEEEE. As DNA, the CDR3 is TGTGCCAGCAGCCATCGTTACCGGGACAGGGCCACTGAGCAGTTCTTC. Protein product: CASSHRYRDRATEQFF.

This clonotype has ten or more counts. V is TRBV10-3 and J is TRBJ2-3, with D tentatively TRBD1 or TRBD2 (5 bases each). V was pared by 8 bases and J by 0 bases, with 9 bases between. The CDR3 totals 13 residues. Germline assignment: CDR1 ENHRY and CDR2 SYGVKD. CDR3 DNA: TGTGCCATCCGGGGCGGGAGCACAGATACGCAGTATTTT. It is translated as CAIRGGSTDTQYF.

Ten or more counts support this clonotype. The chain carries TRBV5-1 and TRBJ2-3; TRBD2 matches at 8 bases. The CDR3 has 16 residues. Germline-derived CDR1 and CDR2 are SGHRS and YFSETQ. V shed 0 bases and J 2 bases; nucleotides not matched to a gene: 5. CDR3 coding DNA: TGCGCCAGCAGCTTGGGAGCGGGGGCCGACACAGATACGCAGTATTTT. This sequence encodes CASSLGAGADTDTQYF.

This clonotype has more than one count but fewer than ten. This chain uses TRBV12-3 or TRBV12-4 with TRBJ2-1, with 7 bases that match TRBD2. This CDR3 is 14 amino acids long. J was trimmed by 3 bases and V by 6 bases; bases with no gene match: 5. This CDR3 is CASSRSGDYNEQFF. The CDR3 region has the DNA TGTGCCAGCAGCCGAAGCGGGGACTACAATGAGCAGTTCTTC.

The gene calls are TRBV5-1 and TRBJ1-6; tentatively, D is TRBD1 (5 bases). Trimming took 3 bases from V and 7 from J, leaving 17 bases between them. The V gene's germline CDR1 is SGHRS and CDR2 YFSETQ. The CDR3 is made up of 16 amino acids. The CDR3 DNA follows: TGCGCCAGCAGCTGGGGCGGCGGCGGCGGAAATTCACCCCTCCACTTT. It is translated as CASSWGGGGGNSPLHF.

This clonotype was picked up a small number of times. The chain employs TRBV29-1 and TRBJ2-5; 14 positions match TRBD2. CDR3 size: 17 residues. Unmatched junction bases numbered 14, after V lost 6 bases and J lost 5 bases. Germline CDR1 and CDR2: SQVTM and ANQGSEA. This CDR3 reads CSVQRLAGGRRGETQYF. CDR3 coding DNA: TGCAGCGTCCAAAGACTAGCGGGAGGGCGGAGGGGGGAGACCCAGTACTTC.